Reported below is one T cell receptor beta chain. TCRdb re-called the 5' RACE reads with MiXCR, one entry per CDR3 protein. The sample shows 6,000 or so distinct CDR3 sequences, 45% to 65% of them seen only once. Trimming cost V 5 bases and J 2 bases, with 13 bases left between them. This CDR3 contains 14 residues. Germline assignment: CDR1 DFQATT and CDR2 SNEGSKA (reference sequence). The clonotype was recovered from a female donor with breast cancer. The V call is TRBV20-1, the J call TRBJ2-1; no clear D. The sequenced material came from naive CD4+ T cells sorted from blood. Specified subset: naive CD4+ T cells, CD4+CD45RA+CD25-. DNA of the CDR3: TGCAGTGCTGAAGCCGTCCCGACCTACAATGAGCAGTTCTTC. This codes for CSAEAVPTYNEQFF.